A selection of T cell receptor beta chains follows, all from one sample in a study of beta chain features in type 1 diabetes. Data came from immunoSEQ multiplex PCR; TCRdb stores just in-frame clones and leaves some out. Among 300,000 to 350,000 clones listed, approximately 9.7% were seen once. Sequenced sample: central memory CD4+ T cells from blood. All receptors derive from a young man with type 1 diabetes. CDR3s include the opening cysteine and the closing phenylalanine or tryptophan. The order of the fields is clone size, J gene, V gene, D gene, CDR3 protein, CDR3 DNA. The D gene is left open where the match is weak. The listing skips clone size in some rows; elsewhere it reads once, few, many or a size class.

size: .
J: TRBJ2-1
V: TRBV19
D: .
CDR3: CASSSTVGNEQFF
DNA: TGTGCCAGTAGTTCGACGGTGGGCAATGAGCAGTTCTTC

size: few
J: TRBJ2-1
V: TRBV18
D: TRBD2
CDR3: CASSLITSGGSDMFF
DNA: TGTGCCAGCTCCCTCATCACGAGCGGGGGCTCGGATATGTTCTTC

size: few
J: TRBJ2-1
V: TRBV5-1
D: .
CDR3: CASSFGSSYNEQFF
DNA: TGCGCCAGCAGCTTTGGGAGCTCCTACAATGAGCAGTTCTTC

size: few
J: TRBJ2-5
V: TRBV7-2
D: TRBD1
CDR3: CASKQGYQETQYF
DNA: TGTGCCAGTAAACAGGGGTACCAAGAGACCCAGTACTTC

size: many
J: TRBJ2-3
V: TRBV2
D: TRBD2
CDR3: CASSPFAGGAADTQYF
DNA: TGTGCCAGCAGTCCCTTTGCGGGGGGGGCCGCAGATACGCAGTATTTT

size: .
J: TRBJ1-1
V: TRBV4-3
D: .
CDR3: CASSQANLNTEAFF
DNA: TGCGCCAGCAGCCAAGCGAACTTGAACACTGAAGCTTTCTTT

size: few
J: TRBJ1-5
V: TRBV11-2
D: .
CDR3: CASSFGSGVGQPQHF
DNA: TGTGCCAGCAGCTTCGGGTCAGGGGTAGGGCAGCCCCAGCATTTT

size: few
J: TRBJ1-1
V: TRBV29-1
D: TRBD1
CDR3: CSVGDRGRGAFF
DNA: TGCAGCGTGGGGGACAGGGGCAGGGGAGCTTTCTTT

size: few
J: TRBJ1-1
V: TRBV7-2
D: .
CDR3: CASRWDLTTEAFF
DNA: TGTGCCAGCAGGTGGGACCTGACCACTGAAGCTTTCTTT

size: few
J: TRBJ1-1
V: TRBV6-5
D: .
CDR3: CASSDFLGTEAFF
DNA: TGTGCCAGCAGTGATTTCCTTGGAACTGAAGCTTTCTTT

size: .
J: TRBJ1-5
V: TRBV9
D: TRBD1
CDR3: CASSPQGQDNQPQHF
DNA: TGTGCCAGCAGCCCACAGGGGCAAGACAATCAGCCCCAGCATTTT

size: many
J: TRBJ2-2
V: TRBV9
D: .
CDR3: CASSVTVEGTGELFF
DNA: TGTGCCAGCAGCGTAACGGTGGAAGGCACCGGGGAGCTGTTTTTT

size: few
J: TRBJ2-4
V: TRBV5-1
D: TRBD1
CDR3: CASSYGGRGQGNIQYF
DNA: TGCGCCAGCAGCTACGGTGGGAGGGGACAGGGAAACATTCAGTACTTC

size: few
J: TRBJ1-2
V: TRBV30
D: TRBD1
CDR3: CAWSVPQGGGYTF
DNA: TGTGCCTGGAGTGTACCCCAGGGGGGCGGCTACACCTTC

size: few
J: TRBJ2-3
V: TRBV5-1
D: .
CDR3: CASKETFTDTQYF
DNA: TGCGCCAGCAAGGAAACCTTCACAGATACGCAGTATTTT

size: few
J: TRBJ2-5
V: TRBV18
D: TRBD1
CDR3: CASSRDREETQYF
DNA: TGTGCCAGCTCACGGGACAGGGAAGAGACCCAGTACTTC

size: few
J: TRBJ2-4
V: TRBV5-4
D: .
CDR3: CASSFLGGELAKNIQYF
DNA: TGTGCCAGCAGCTTTCTTGGCGGGGAGTTAGCCAAAAACATTCAGTACTTC

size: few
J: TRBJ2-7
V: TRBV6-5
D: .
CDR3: CATFSGTTYEQYF
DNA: TGTGCCACCTTTTCCGGGACAACCTACGAGCAGTACTTC

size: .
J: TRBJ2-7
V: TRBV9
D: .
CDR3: CASSGSGAHYEQYF
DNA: TGTGCCAGCAGCGGATCAGGGGCCCACTACGAGCAGTACTTC

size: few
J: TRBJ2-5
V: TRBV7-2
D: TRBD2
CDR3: CASSLGASGGQGTQYF
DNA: TGTGCCAGCAGCTTAGGGGCGAGCGGGGGTCAAGGGACCCAGTACTTC

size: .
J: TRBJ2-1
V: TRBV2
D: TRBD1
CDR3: CASSDGTGLSSYNEQFF
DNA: TGTGCCAGCAGCGACGGGACAGGTCTAAGCTCCTACAATGAGCAGTTCTTC

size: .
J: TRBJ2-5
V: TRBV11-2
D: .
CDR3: CASSSVRRVGIQETQYF
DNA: TGTGCCAGCAGCTCGGTACGCCGCGTTGGGATCCAAGAGACCCAGTACTTC

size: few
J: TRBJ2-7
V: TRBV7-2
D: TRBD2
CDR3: CASSWTSGSYEQYF
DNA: TGTGCCAGCAGTTGGACTAGCGGGAGCTACGAGCAGTACTTC

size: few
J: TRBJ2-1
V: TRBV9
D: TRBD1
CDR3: CASSSRQGYNEQFF
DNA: TGTGCCAGCAGCTCCCGACAGGGCTACAATGAGCAGTTCTTC

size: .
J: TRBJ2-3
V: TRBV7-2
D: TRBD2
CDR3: CASSNPLAGGPDTQYF
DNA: TGTGCCAGCAGCAACCCACTAGCGGGCGGGCCAGATACGCAGTATTTT

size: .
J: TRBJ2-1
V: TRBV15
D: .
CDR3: CATSRDLQNYNEQFF
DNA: TGTGCCACCAGCAGAGATCTCCAAAACTACAATGAGCAGTTCTTC

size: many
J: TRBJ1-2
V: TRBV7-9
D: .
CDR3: CASSTVATNGYTF
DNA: TGTGCCAGCAGTACCGTGGCCACCAATGGCTACACCTTC

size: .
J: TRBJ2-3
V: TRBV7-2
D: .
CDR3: CASASGSGDTQYF
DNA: TGTGCCAGCGCATCAGGGAGTGGAGATACGCAGTATTTT

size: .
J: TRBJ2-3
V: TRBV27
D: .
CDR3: CASSFSDDYRHTQYF
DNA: TGTGCCAGCAGTTTCAGTGACGACTACCGCCACACGCAGTATTTT

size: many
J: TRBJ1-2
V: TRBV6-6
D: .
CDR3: CASRTGKVSYTF
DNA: TGTGCCAGCAGAACAGGGAAGGTTAGCTACACCTTC

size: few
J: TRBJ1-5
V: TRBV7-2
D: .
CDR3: CASSLGRLEPQHF
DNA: TGTGCCAGCAGCTTGGGTCGATTGGAGCCCCAGCATTTT

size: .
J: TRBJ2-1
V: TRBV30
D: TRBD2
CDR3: CAEGPSGHNEQFF
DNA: TGTGCCGAGGGTCCTAGCGGGCACAATGAGCAGTTCTTC

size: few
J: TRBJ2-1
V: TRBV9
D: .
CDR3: CASSVGQQNEQFF
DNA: TGTGCCAGCAGCGTAGGTCAGCAAAATGAGCAGTTCTTC

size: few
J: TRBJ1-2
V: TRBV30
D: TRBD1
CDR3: CAWSVGQGGGYGYTF
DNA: TGTGCCTGGAGTGTCGGACAGGGTGGCGGCTATGGCTACACCTTC

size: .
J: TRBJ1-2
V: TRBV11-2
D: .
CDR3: CASSLNEQGGYTF
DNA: TGTGCCAGCAGCTTAAACGAACAGGGCGGCTACACCTTC

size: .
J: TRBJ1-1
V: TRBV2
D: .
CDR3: CASSVGAVEAFF
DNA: TGTGCCAGCAGTGTTGGGGCAGTTGAAGCTTTCTTT

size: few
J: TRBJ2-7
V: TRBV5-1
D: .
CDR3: CASSLEYSTYEQYF
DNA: TGCGCCAGCAGCTTGGAATACAGTACCTACGAGCAGTACTTC

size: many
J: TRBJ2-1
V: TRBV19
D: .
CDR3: CASSIDRGTDEQFF
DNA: TGTGCCAGTAGTATAGATCGGGGGACGGATGAGCAGTTCTTC

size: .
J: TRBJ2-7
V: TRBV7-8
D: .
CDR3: CASRGRDLEQYF
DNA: TGTGCCAGCAGAGGACGGGATCTTGAGCAGTACTTC

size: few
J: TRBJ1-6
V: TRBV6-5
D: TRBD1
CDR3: CASSPQDRSRSPLHF
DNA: TGTGCCAGCAGTCCTCAGGACAGGTCCAGGTCACCCCTCCACTTT

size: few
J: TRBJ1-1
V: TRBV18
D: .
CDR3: CASSPALLKNTEAFF
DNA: TGTGCCAGCTCACCAGCGCTCTTAAAAAACACTGAAGCTTTCTTT

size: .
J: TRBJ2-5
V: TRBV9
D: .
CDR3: CASTPHSSQETQYF
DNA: TGTGCCAGCACCCCCCACTCGTCCCAAGAGACCCAGTACTTC

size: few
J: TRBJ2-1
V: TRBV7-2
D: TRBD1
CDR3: CASSRGQGNEQFF
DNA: TGTGCCAGCAGCAGAGGACAGGGGAATGAGCAGTTCTTC